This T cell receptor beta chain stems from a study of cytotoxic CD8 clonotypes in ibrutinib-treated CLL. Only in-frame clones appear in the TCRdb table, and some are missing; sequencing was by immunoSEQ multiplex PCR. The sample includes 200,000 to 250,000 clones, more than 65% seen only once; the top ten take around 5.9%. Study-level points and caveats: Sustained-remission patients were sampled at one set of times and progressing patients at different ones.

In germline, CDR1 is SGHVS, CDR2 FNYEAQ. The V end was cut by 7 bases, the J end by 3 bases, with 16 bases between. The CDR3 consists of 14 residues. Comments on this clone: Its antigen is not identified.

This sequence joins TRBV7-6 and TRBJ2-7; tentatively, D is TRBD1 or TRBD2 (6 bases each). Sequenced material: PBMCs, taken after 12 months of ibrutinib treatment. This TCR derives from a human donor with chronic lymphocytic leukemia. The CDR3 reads CASTPGRGLYEQYF. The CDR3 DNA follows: TGTGCCAGCACCCCCGGACGGGGGCTCTACGAGCAGTACTTC.